Listed here are 7 T cell receptor beta chains from one sample, sequenced in a study of radiotherapy plus CTLA-4 blockade in lung cancer. Produced via immunoSEQ multiplex PCR; TCRdb's table is partial and in-frame only. The sample lists some 73,000 clones; about four fifths were seen once. Sample: peripheral blood, taken from a patient treated with radiotherapy plus ipilimumab. These receptors were collected from a human donor with non-small cell lung cancer who had stable disease on radiotherapy plus ipilimumab.

This sequence joins TRBV6-1 and TRBJ2-2, with D possibly TRBD1 on 7 matching bases. V lost 6 bases and J 2 bases, leaving 13 bases between the germline ends. The CDR3 runs 15 residues. From germline, CDR1 is MNHNS and CDR2 SASEGT. The CDR3, as DNA: TGTGCCAGCAGACGGCAGGGGGGCAACACCGGGGAGCTGTTTTTT. Encoded protein: CASRRQGGNTGELFF.

The genes are TRBV4-2 and TRBJ2-7; TRBD1 matches 12 bases. Germline CDR1 is LGHNA and CDR2 is YNFKEQ. The CDR3 sequence is 16 residues long. Unmatched junction bases numbered 7, after V lost 2 bases and J lost 5 bases. For the CDR3, the DNA is TGTGCCAGCAGCCAATCCCCGGGACAGGGGGCAGACGAGCAGTACTTC. Protein: CASSQSPGQGADEQYF.

Here the CDR3 reads CASSLRAFMNTEAFF. The DNA of the CDR3 is TGTGCCAGCAGCCTCAGGGCTTTTATGAACACTGAAGCTTTCTTT. The rearrangement links TRBV6-5 to TRBJ1-1, with D tentatively TRBD1 (5 bases). The CDR3 has 15 residues. V was shortened by 6 bases and J by 0 bases, with 14 bases between the two germline ends. Germline loops: CDR1 MNHEY, CDR2 SVGAGI.

CDR3 amino acids: CASSLDREGNQPQHF. CDR3 nucleotide sequence: TGTGCCAGCAGTCTTGACAGGGAGGGCAATCAGCCCCAGCATTTT. The rearrangement links TRBV6-5 to TRBJ1-5, with 7 bases that match TRBD1. In germline, CDR1 is MNHEY, CDR2 SVGAGI. Trimming removed 5 bases from V and 2 bases from J; junction bases left unmatched: 6. The CDR3 loop spans 15 amino acids.

The chain recombines TRBV19 with TRBJ1-1; D unclear. This CDR3 spans 12 amino acids. Germline V gives CDR1 LNHDA, CDR2 SQIVND (reference sequence). Deletions cut 4 bases from V and 11 bases from J, with 14 bases between. The CDR3 coding sequence is TGTGCCAGTAGTAAAGAGAGTAGAACGGCTTTCTTT. Amino acid sequence: CASSKESRTAFF.

In its sample, this clone was seen a few times. The chain recombines TRBV29-1 with TRBJ2-2; 9 bases match TRBD1. Trimming took 3 bases from V and 1 from J; bases not matched to a gene: 6. CDR1 is SQVTM, CDR2 ANQGSEA, per germline. There are 16 residues in the CDR3. The CDR3: CSVDVPGQGNTGELFF. In nucleotides, the CDR3 is TGCAGCGTTGACGTGCCGGGACAGGGGAACACCGGGGAGCTGTTTTTT.

The rearrangement uses TRBV6-1 and TRBJ2-7; TRBD1 matches 8 bases. The CDR3 length is 13 residues. Germline values: CDR1 MNHNS, CDR2 SASEGT. Losses at the gene ends were 3 bases for V and 5 bases for J; bases not matched to a gene: 3. CDR3 region: CASSDGQGNEQYF. In nucleotides, the CDR3 is TGTGCCAGCAGTGATGGACAGGGCAACGAGCAGTACTTC.